This T cell receptor (beta chain) was retrieved from a study of blood T cells in healthy people across ages. A J-beta primer mix and a sample-barcoded 5' primer were used in a second PCR of about 7 to 12 cycles. TCRdb re-analysed the 5' RACE reads in MiXCR, keeping a single row per CDR3 protein. This sample has 1.4 million or so distinct CDR3 sequences, with 40% to 45% found just once. This clonotype was counted ten times or more. V was trimmed by 2 bases and J by 5 bases, leaving 6 bases between them. Germline V gene data show CDR1 as SGHKS and CDR2 as YYEKEE (reference sequence). The CDR3 has 12 residues. Sample donors were healthy Caucasian individuals that came from Russia, aged roughly 6 to 100.

The rearrangement links TRBV5-5 to TRBJ2-3; D gene uncertain. Specimen: blood. This TCR was recovered from a young woman in good health. The CDR3 is CASSLSVDTQYF. CDR3 coding DNA: TGTGCCAGCAGCTTATCGGTAGATACGCAGTATTTT.